These 17 T cell receptor beta chains originate from one sample sequenced in a study of blood T cell repertoires in COVID-19. TCRdb keeps only in-frame clones here, not all; method: immunoSEQ multiplex PCR. The sample includes tens of thousands of clones, roughly 87% of them seen just once. Sequences were obtained from peripheral blood. The receptors derive from a man aged 45 to 65 with COVID-19, enrolled during active disease.

This clone is a singleton in its sample. This chain uses TRBV20-1 with TRBJ2-2, with D perhaps TRBD1 (5 bases). Germline assignment: CDR1 DFQATT and CDR2 SNEGSKA (reference sequence). Trimming pared 4 bases from V and 7 bases from J, leaving 7 bases between. CDR3 length equals 11 residues. The CDR3 DNA reads TGCAGTGCTAAAGACAGCGGGGAGCTGTTTTTT. It is translated as CSAKDSGELFF.

The chain has TRBV7-2 and TRBJ1-5; a weak D match, TRBD1 (5 bases). The CDR3 runs to 15 residues. CDR1 and CDR2 (germline): SGHTA, FQGNSA. Trimming removed 1 base at V and 4 bases at J, with 11 bases between. CDR3 protein: CASSLGSGKNQPQHF. CDR3 nucleotides: TGTGCCAGCAGCTTAGGGTCAGGGAAAAATCAGCCCCAGCATTTT.

The V and J genes are TRBV4-2 and TRBJ2-7; 10 bases agree with TRBD1. Germline loops: CDR1 LGHNA, CDR2 YNFKEQ. J lost 7 bases, V lost 5 bases, and 8 bases had no gene match. There are 14 residues in the CDR3. The CDR3 coding sequence is TGTGCCAGCAGCTACCGACAGGGGGCAGGGGAGCAGTACTTC. Its translation is CASSYRQGAGEQYF.

J is TRBJ2-3 and V is TRBV4-2; no definite D call. The V gene's germline CDR1 is LGHNA and CDR2 YNFKEQ. Trimming took 0 bases from V and 11 from J, leaving 9 bases between them. The CDR3 has 12 amino acids. Written as DNA, the CDR3 is TGTGCCAGCAGCCAAGATAGACTTTGGCAGTATTTT. Protein sequence: CASSQDRLWQYF.

The V and J genes are TRBV7-8 and TRBJ1-5, with TRBD1 matching over 10 bases. The CDR3 runs 18 residues. Germline V gives CDR1 SGHVS, CDR2 FQNEAQ. The ends lost 5 bases at V and 3 bases at J; junction bases unmatched: 13. The CDR3 DNA follows: TGTGCCAGCAGCCTTTGGGGGACAGGGGAGTGGGACAATCAGCCCCAGCATTTT. This codes for CASSLWGTGEWDNQPQHF.

The rearrangement joins TRBV5-1 to TRBJ2-3; 7 bases are shared with TRBD1. The CDR3 runs to 13 residues. Germline V gene sequence: CDR1 SGHRS, CDR2 YFSETQ. The ends lost 2 bases at V and 4 bases at J; junction bases unmatched: 1. The CDR3 coding sequence is TGCGCCAGCAGCTTAGGGGGCCCAGATACGCAGTATTTT. This gives the protein CASSLGGPDTQYF. The full variable domain, its missing parts supplied by reference TRBV5-1 and TRBJ2-3, is KAGVTQTPRYLIKTRGQQVTLSCSPISGHRSVSWYQQTPGQGLQFLFEYFSETQRNKGNFPGRFSGRQFSNSRSEMNVSTLELGDSALYLCASSLGGPDTQYFGPGTRLTVL.

The genes are TRBV20-1 and TRBJ1-5; the match to TRBD1 covers 7 bases. The V and J ends lost 3 bases and 2 bases, in that order; junction bases with no gene match: 4. CDR3 length: 14 amino acids. In germline, CDR1 is DFQATT, CDR2 SNEGSKA (reference sequence). This CDR3 reads CSASRGLGNQPQHF. CDR3 in DNA: TGCAGTGCTAGTAGGGGGCTGGGCAATCAGCCCCAGCATTTT.

The chain combines TRBV23-1 with TRBJ1-5, with 7 nucleotides matching TRBD1. TRBV23-1 is noted as an ORF with a role that remains uncertain. This CDR3 is built from 15 residues. Unmatched junction bases numbered 6, after V lost 0 bases and J lost 7 bases. CDR3 coding DNA: TGCGCCAGCAGTCAATCCCCGACAGGGAAACAGCCCCAGCATTTT. This encodes CASSQSPTGKQPQHF.

The V call is TRBV28, the J call TRBJ2-6, with D tentatively TRBD1 (6 bases). The CDR3 sequence is 17 residues long. Germline CDR1 reads MDHEN; CDR2 reads SYDVKM. V gave up 4 bases and J gave up 1 base, with 14 bases separating them. CDR3 region: CASSSPGDNSGANVLTF. The CDR3 DNA is TGTGCCAGCAGTTCCCCAGGGGACAATTCTGGGGCCAACGTCCTGACTTTC.

The J gene is TRBJ1-1, the V gene TRBV7-2; D is unresolved. The CDR3 spans 14 residues. Germline V lookup: CDR1 SGHTA, CDR2 FQGNSA. Trimming removed 1 base from V and 1 base from J, with 7 bases in between. Here the CDR3 reads CASSLVHSNTEAFF. Written as DNA, the CDR3 is TGTGCCAGCAGCTTAGTTCACTCGAACACTGAAGCTTTCTTT.

The V gene is TRBV12-3 or TRBV12-4, the J gene TRBJ2-3; 9 bases line up with TRBD1. The V gene end was trimmed by 7 bases and the J gene end by 5 bases; junction bases not matched to a gene: 4. The CDR3 contains 13 residues. The CDR3 region is CASTGQGRDTQYF. CDR3 DNA sequence: TGTGCCAGCACGGGACAGGGACGAGATACGCAGTATTTT.

A word on this clone: The junction and the germline gene differ at one end; a read error may be behind it. The chain couples TRBV6-2 or TRBV6-3 to TRBJ2-7; D not resolved. The CDR3 sequence is 13 residues long. Germline CDR1 and CDR2: MNHEY and SVGEGT. CDR3 DNA: TGTGCCAGCAGCTTTACAGAATCCTACGGGCAGTACTTC. Residues: CASSFTESYGQYF.

This clone has only one observation. V gene TRBV6-2 or TRBV6-3 combines with J gene TRBJ1-2, with D unresolved. CDR3 length: 11 amino acids. The germline CDR1 and CDR2 sequences are MNHEY and SVGEGT. V was cut by 6 bases and J by 8 bases, with 10 bases left in between. CDR3 sequence (DNA): TGTGCCAGCAGCGTTGGAGGAGGCTACACCTTC. This translates into CASSVGGGYTF.

This clone came up a few times. The genes are TRBV29-1 and TRBJ1-1; TRBD1 aligns across 9 bases. The CDR3 sequence is 17 residues long. CDR1 is SQVTM and CDR2 is ANQGSEA in the germline V gene. The J segment lost 3 bases and the V segment lost 1 base, leaving 12 bases of the junction unmatched. The CDR3, as DNA: TGCAGCGTTGAAGGTGGGACAGGGTCAAGAAGGGACACTGAAGCTTTCTTT. Translated, it gives CSVEGGTGSRRDTEAFF.

The gene calls are TRBV5-1 and TRBJ2-4, with 9 bases that match TRBD2. The CDR3 totals 15 residues. The V segment lost 2 bases and the J segment 7 bases; nucleotides outside the gene matches: 7. Germline CDR1 reads SGHRS; CDR2 reads YFSETQ. In DNA, the CDR3 is TGCGCCAGCAGCTTCTTAGGGACTAGCCGGAACATTCAGTACTTC. The encoded protein is CASSFLGTSRNIQYF.

The chain employs TRBV4-3 and TRBJ1-3; tentatively, D is TRBD1 (6 bases). Trimming took off 0 bases at V and 6 bases at J, with 9 bases between the two ends. CDR1 and CDR2 from the germline V gene are LGHNA and YSLEER. CDR3 length equals 14 residues. The CDR3 loop reads CASSQESGENTIYF. Here the CDR3 DNA reads TGCGCCAGCAGCCAAGAATCAGGGGAAAACACCATATATTTT.

V and J are TRBV7-2 and TRBJ1-4; TRBD1 aligns across 8 bases. The CDR3 is 16 amino acids. Looked up from germline, CDR1 is SGHTA and CDR2 is FQGNSA. The V segment lost 5 bases and the J segment 4 bases; nucleotides outside the gene matches: 9. CDR3 in amino acids: CASSRSGGADNEKLFF. In DNA, the CDR3 is TGTGCCAGCAGCCGGTCAGGGGGCGCTGATAATGAAAAACTGTTTTTT.